The T cell receptor (beta chain) described here comes from a study of blood T cell repertoires in COVID-19. Study in general: The United States, Italy and Spain supplied acute and convalescent COVID-19 samples. PBMCs, B-cell-depleted T cells, or T cells provided the cDNA or gDNA that made up the material.

Followed longitudinally, the Seattle patients had been enrolled during active infection. In the original processing: Scientists estimated how many nucleated cells there were by amplifying reference gene primers. Clones were read by immunoSEQ multiplex PCR, and TCRdb kept only the in-frame ones, dropping some. V and J calls and clone size follow that table, whereas D and trimming were derived from the DNA. The table records about 69,000 clones, approximately 84% of them present only once. This CDR3 has 13 amino acids. Between the trimmed V and J ends, which lost 8 bases and 3 bases, there was a span of 14 bases. Per the germline V gene, CDR1 is LNHDA and CDR2 is SQIVND (reference sequence).

Sequencing input: peripheral blood. The TCR sequence derives from a man aged 45-65 years with COVID-19, enrolled during active disease. The J gene is TRBJ2-7, the V gene TRBV19, with D maybe TRBD1 (5 bases). For the CDR3, the DNA is TGTGCCAGTCAGGGTACCCATGGCTACGAGCAGTACTTC. Its protein is CASQGTHGYEQYF.